This is a list of T cell receptor beta chains from one sample in a study of metastatic and nonmetastatic thyroid tumors. MiXCR reprocessed the PCR reads for TCRdb. This table holds over 15,000 clones, less than 30% found once. Material: tumor tissue. The receptors here all came from a male donor with papillary thyroid cancer or a benign thyroid nodule (not recorded which). Some clones in this sample may be carry-over from other donors' samples. The CDR3 runs from the conserved cysteine through the conserved F or W. D genes are given only for firm matches. The listing skips clone size in some rows; elsewhere it reads once, few, many or a size class.

size	V	D	J	DNA	CDR3
many	TRBV27	NA	TRBJ1-4	TGTGCCAGCAGGATGAGAGGCGACTATGAAAAACTGTTTTTT	CASRMRGDYEKLFF
NA	TRBV7-2	NA	TRBJ2-3	TGTGCCAGCAGCTTAGCGGGAAGATACACAGATACGCAGTATTTT	CASSLAGRYTDTQYF
NA	TRBV3-1	NA	TRBJ2-3	TGTGCCAGCAGCCAAGGCGTTTCTAGCACAGATACGCAGTATTTT	CASSQGVSSTDTQYF
many	TRBV18	TRBD2	TRBJ2-2	TGTGCCAGCTCGCCTCGATCGACTAGCGGGCACGGGGAGCTGTTTTTT	CASSPRSTSGHGELFF
many	TRBV3-1	TRBD1	TRBJ1-1	TGTGCCAGCAGGAGGACAGGACCGAACACTGAAGCTTTCTTT	CASRRTGPNTEAFF
NA	TRBV3-1	NA	TRBJ2-2	TGTGCCAGCAGCCAAGATCGGAGAGGGGGGGAGCTGTTTTTT	CASSQDRRGGELFF
many	TRBV29-1	NA	TRBJ2-5	TGCAGCGTCGGGGATGGCGGGACCCAGTACTTC	CSVGDGGTQYF
many	TRBV30	TRBD2	TRBJ2-7	TGTGCCTGGAGTAGCGGGACTTACTACGAGCAGTACTTC	CAWSSGTYYEQYF
many	TRBV4-3	NA	TRBJ1-2	TGCGCCAGCAGCCTAGGGAGTCGGTCGAACTATGGCTACACCTTC	CASSLGSRSNYGYTF
many	TRBV10-2	NA	TRBJ2-2	TGCGCCAGCAAGTCTAGGGGCAAGATAGGGACTTCACCACGTTACACCGGGGAGCTGTTTTTT	CASKSRGKIGTSPRYTGELFF
many	TRBV20-1	TRBD2	TRBJ2-7	TGCAGTGCTAGCGGGAGGGCCTACGAGCAGTACTTC	CSASGRAYEQYF
NA	TRBV19	TRBD2	TRBJ2-3	TGTGCCAGTAGTCCAATACTAGCGGGAGACGACACAGATACGCAGTATTTT	CASSPILAGDDTDTQYF
many	TRBV5-1	NA	TRBJ2-1	TGCGCCAGCAGCTTGGGGCAGATCTCCTACAATGAGCAGTTCTTC	CASSLGQISYNEQFF
many	TRBV12-3/TRBV12-4	NA	TRBJ2-2	TGTGCCAGCAGTTTATGGGGGAGAGCCGGGGAGCTGTTTTTT	CASSLWGRAGELFF
few	TRBV6-1	TRBD2	TRBJ2-1	TGTGCCAGCAGTGAATGGTACGAGCGGGAGGAGTTCTTC	CASSEWYEREEFF
NA	TRBV6-1	TRBD1	TRBJ2-1	TGTGCCAGCAGTGCGGGACAGGGTTACAATGAGCAGTTCTTC	CASSAGQGYNEQFF
many	TRBV20-1	NA	TRBJ2-5	TGCAGTGCTAGTAGGGGTCTAGACCTACAAGAGACCCAGTACTTC	CSASRGLDLQETQYF
NA	TRBV27	TRBD2	TRBJ2-7	TGTGCCAGCAGTTTAGGGGGGGTCTATGGAGGCGAGCAGTACTTC	CASSLGGVYGGEQYF
few	TRBV6-2/TRBV6-3	NA	TRBJ2-1	TGTGCCAGCAGTCCGGACTGGGAGCTGATCTTC	CASSPDWELIF
NA	TRBV19	TRBD2	TRBJ2-1	TGTGCCAGTAGTAGAGATTGGGGACTAGCGGGAGGGGACAATGAGCAGTTCTTC	CASSRDWGLAGGDNEQFF
few	TRBV6-1	TRBD1	TRBJ1-6	TGTGCCAGCAGTGAATCAGGGGGCAGGTCACCCCTCCACTTT	CASSESGGRSPLHF
many	TRBV5-1	TRBD2	TRBJ2-3	TGCGCCAGCAGCTTAACAGCGGGAGGGTGGGATACGCAGTATTTT	CASSLTAGGWDTQYF
few	TRBV20-1	TRBD2	TRBJ2-7	TGCAGTGCTAGGCGACTAGCGGGAGGGCCGTCCTACGAGCAGTACTTC	CSARRLAGGPSYEQYF
many	TRBV19	TRBD2	TRBJ2-5	TGTGCCAGTAGTATCGATGCTAGCGGGTGGGCCCAGTACTTC	CASSIDASGWAQYF
NA	TRBV4-2	NA	TRBJ1-3	TGTGCCAGCAGCCAGGGACGGGGAAACACCATATATTTT	CASSQGRGNTIYF
NA	TRBV13	NA	TRBJ2-1	TGTGCCAGCGGATCCATCACACTGCGTGGGGCGAATGAGCAGTTCTTC	CASGSITLRGANEQFF
many	TRBV7-9	NA	TRBJ1-6	TGTGCCAGCAGCTTAGATGGGGGACATTCACCCCTCCACTTT	CASSLDGGHSPLHF
NA	TRBV20-1	TRBD1	TRBJ2-1	TGCAGTGCTAGAGCCCCGGGACAGGGAGGGTGGAGGAATGAGCAGTTCTTC	CSARAPGQGGWRNEQFF
NA	TRBV20-1	NA	TRBJ1-1	TGCAGTGCTAGAAGACCCGACCCTGGGGCTGAAGCTTTCTTT	CSARRPDPGAEAFF
medium-sized	TRBV20-1	TRBD1	TRBJ2-7	TGCAGTGCGCCCTCCCTCCGGGACAGGGTGAACGAGCAGTACTTC	CSAPSLRDRVNEQYF
NA	TRBV19	NA	TRBJ1-2	TGTGCCAGTGCCACAAACGGGGCCAGGGCGGGAGATGGCTACACCTTC	CASATNGARAGDGYTF
NA	TRBV6-1	NA	TRBJ2-7	TGTGCCAGCAGACGGGACACGACGGGCGAGCAGTACTTC	CASRRDTTGEQYF
NA	TRBV20-1	NA	TRBJ2-5	TGCAGTGCTAGAGATGAGACCCAGTACTTC	CSARDETQYF
NA	TRBV5-1	NA	TRBJ2-3	TGCGCCAGCAGCTTGGCGGCGGGTACCACAGATACGCAGTATTTT	CASSLAAGTTDTQYF
NA	TRBV6-1	TRBD2	TRBJ2-4	TGTGCCAGCACCGGTAAGATTCCGGGACTAGCGGGAGGAGGACGATCCAAAAACATTCAGTACTTC	CASTGKIPGLAGGGRSKNIQYF
NA	TRBV7-9	NA	TRBJ2-4	TGTGCCAGCAGCTTAGGGAGCGCGCAGTACTTC	CASSLGSAQYF
NA	TRBV11-2	TRBD1	TRBJ2-7	TGTGCCAGCAGCCTCGGCGGGGACAGGGTCCACGAGCAGTACTTC	CASSLGGDRVHEQYF
medium-sized	TRBV28	TRBD1	TRBJ1-5	TGTGCCAGCAGTAGGGCAGGGGGATATAGCAATCAGCCCCAGCATTTT	CASSRAGGYSNQPQHF
NA	TRBV5-8	NA	TRBJ1-1	TGTGCCAGCAGTCCAGCTGAAGCTTTCTTT	CASSPAEAFF
few	TRBV19	NA	TRBJ2-7	TGTGCCAGTAGTATCTTTGGCGAGCAGTACTTC	CASSIFGEQYF
medium-sized	TRBV7-9	TRBD1	TRBJ2-7	TGTGCCAGCAGCTTACGGGACAGGCAGTACTTC	CASSLRDRQYF